This TCR beta chain was sequenced during a study of T cells expressing NK-cell markers. Whole-study context: CD3+CD56+NKG2C+, CD3+CD56+NKG2C- and CD3+CD56-NKG2C+ T cells, once sorted, supplied the TCR beta repertoires. Most of the eight sequenced donors tested HCMV-seropositive; one tested seronegative. Study results and limitations: What remained unclear was the HCMV specificity of expanded NKG2C+ T cell clones. These clonotypes additionally ranked first within the CD3+CD56-NKG2C+ fraction of a few donors.

The germline CDR1 and CDR2 sequences are SGHRS and YFSETQ. The CDR3 has 15 amino acids. Of note for this clonotype: Its specificity is not known.

TCRdb reworked the 5' RACE reads into one entry per CDR3 protein, no DNA. The sample data list about 430,000 distinct CDR3 sequences. The specimen was blood T cells: a sorted CD56 or NKG2C T cell subset, CD4+ or CD8+ T cells, or bulk PBMC T cells (not recorded which). The chain couples TRBV5-1 to TRBJ2-3; no DNA is available, so the TRBD1 call from TCRdb remains unchecked. The sequence was obtained from a woman aged 50 to 60 in good health. The CDR3 spells CASSFTGQGWDTQYF.